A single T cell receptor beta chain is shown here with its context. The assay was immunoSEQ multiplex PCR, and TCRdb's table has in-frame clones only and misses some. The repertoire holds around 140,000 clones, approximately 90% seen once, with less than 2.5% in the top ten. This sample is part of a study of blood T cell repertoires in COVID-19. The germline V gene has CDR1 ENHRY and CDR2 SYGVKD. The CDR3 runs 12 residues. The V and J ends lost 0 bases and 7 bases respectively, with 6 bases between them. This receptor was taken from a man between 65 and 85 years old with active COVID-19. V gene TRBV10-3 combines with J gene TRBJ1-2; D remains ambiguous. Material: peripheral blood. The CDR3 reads CAISESGVGYTF. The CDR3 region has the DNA TGTGCCATCAGTGAGTCGGGAGTTGGCTACACCTTC.